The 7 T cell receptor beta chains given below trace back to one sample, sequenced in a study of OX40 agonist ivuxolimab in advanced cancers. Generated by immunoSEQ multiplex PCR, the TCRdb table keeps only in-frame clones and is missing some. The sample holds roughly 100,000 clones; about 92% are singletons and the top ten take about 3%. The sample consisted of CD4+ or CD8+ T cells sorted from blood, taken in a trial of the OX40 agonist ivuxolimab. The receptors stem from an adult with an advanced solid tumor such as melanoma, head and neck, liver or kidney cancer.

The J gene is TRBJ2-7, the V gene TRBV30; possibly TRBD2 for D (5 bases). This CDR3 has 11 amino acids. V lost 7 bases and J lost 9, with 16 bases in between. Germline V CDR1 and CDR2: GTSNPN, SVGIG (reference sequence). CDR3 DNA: TGTGCCTACCAAGCCGAGGGTTGGCAGTACTTC. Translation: CAYQAEGWQYF.

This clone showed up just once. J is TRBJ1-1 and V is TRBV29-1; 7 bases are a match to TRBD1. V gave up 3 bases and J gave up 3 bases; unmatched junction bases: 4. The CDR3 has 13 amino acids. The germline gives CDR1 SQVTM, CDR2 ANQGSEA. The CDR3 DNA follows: TGCAGCGTTGATACAGGGGAGGACACTGAAGCTTTCTTT. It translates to CSVDTGEDTEAFF.

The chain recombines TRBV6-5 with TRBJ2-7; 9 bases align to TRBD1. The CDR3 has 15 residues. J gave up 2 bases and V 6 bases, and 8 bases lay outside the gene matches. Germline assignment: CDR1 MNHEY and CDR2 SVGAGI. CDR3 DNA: TGTGCCAGCAGCACCCCGGGACAGGGAGCCTACGAGCAGTACTTC. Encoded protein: CASSTPGQGAYEQYF.

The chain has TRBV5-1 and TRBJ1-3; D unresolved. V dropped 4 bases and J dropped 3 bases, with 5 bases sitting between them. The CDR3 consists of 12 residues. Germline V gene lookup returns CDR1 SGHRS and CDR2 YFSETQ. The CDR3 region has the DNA TGCGCCAGCAGCCTAGATGGAAACACCATATATTTT. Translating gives CASSLDGNTIYF.

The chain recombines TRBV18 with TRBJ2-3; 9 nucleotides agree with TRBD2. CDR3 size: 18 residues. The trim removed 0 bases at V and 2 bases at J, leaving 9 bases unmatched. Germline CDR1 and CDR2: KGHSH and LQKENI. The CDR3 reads CASSPPGLAQPSTDTQYF. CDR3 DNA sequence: TGTGCCAGCTCACCACCGGGACTAGCCCAACCCTCCACAGATACGCAGTATTTT. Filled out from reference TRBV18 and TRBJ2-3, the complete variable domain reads NAGVMQNPRHLVRRRGQEARLRCSPMKGHSHVYWYRQLPEEGLKFMVYLQKENIIDESGMPKERFSAEFPKEGPSILRIQQVVRGDSAAYFCASSPPGLAQPSTDTQYFGPGTRLTVL.

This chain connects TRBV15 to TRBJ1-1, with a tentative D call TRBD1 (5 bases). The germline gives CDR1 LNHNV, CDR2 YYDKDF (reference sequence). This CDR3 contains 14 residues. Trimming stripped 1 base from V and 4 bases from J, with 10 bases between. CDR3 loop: CATSRVGGSTEAFF. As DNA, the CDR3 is TGTGCCACCAGCAGAGTCGGGGGGAGCACTGAAGCTTTCTTT.

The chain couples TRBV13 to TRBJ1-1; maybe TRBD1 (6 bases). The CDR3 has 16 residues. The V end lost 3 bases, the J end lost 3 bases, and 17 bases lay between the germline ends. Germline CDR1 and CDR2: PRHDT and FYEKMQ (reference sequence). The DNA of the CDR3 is TGTGCCAGCAGCTTCTCCACAGGGTTGGGGCACACTGAAGCTTTCTTT. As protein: CASSFSTGLGHTEAFF.